One and the same sample provided the 21 T cell receptor beta chains below, sequenced in a study of T cell responses to AZD1222 COVID-19 vaccine. Method: immunoSEQ multiplex PCR; TCRdb's copy keeps in-frame clones and lacks some. The sample has some 130,000 clones, approximately 92% seen once. The sequencing here drew on peripheral blood, taken 28 days after the second AZD1222 dose. The receptors were gathered from an adult who received the AZD1222 COVID-19 vaccine.

The chain recombines TRBV6-5 with TRBJ1-4, with D perhaps matching TRBD1 (6 bases). CDR1 and CDR2 (germline): MNHEY, SVGAGI. Trimming stripped 3 bases from V and 8 bases from J, with 19 bases between. The CDR3 sequence is 16 residues long. CDR3 loop: CASSYGGGSITEKLFF. CDR3 coding DNA: TGTGCCAGCAGTTATGGAGGGGGGTCCATTACCGAAAAACTGTTTTTT.

V gene TRBV7-9 combines with J gene TRBJ2-2; TRBD1 or TRBD2 may be the D gene (5 bases each). This CDR3 contains 13 residues. V lost 6 bases and J lost 6, with 11 bases in between. Germline lookup yields CDR1 SEHNR and CDR2 FQNEAQ (reference sequence). Here the CDR3 reads CASRARDPGELFF. The CDR3 region has the DNA TGTGCCAGCAGGGCCCGGGACCCCGGGGAGCTGTTTTTT. Supplemented by reference TRBV7-9 and TRBJ2-2, the full variable domain reads DTGVSQNPRHKITKRGQNVTFRCDPISEHNRLYWYRQTLGQGPEFLTYFQNEAQLEKSRLLSDRFSAERPKGSFSTLEIQRTEQGDSAMYLCASRARDPGELFFGEGSRLTVL.

The chain recombines TRBV3-1 (or the pseudogene TRBV3-2) with TRBJ1-2; unclear D gene. Germline V gives CDR1 LGHDT, CDR2 YNNKEL (reference sequence). V lost 1 base to trimming and J lost 2 bases, with 8 bases between them. The CDR3 spans 14 residues. The CDR3 region has the DNA TGTGCCAGCAGCCAAGGCGGATCCAACTATGGCTACACCTTC. This translates into CASSQGGSNYGYTF.

This rearrangement joins TRBV5-1 to TRBJ2-7, with D perhaps matching TRBD1 or TRBD2 (5 bases each). This CDR3 is built from 14 residues. V was trimmed by 0 bases and J by 5 bases, leaving 12 bases between them. The V gene's germline CDR1 is SGHRS and CDR2 YFSETQ. CDR3 in DNA: TGCGCCAGCAGCTTGGGGACGGGACGAAACGAGCAGTACTTC. Translating gives CASSLGTGRNEQYF.

The rearrangement links TRBV5-4 to TRBJ1-1; 8 nucleotides align to TRBD1. The CDR3 is 13 residues long. After removal of 1 base from V and 7 bases from J, the junction contained 3 bases not matched to a gene. Germline CDR1 reads SGHNT; CDR2 reads YYREEE (reference sequence). The DNA for the CDR3 is TGTGCCAGCAGCTTGTTTGACAGGGGTGAAGCTTTCTTT. The encoded protein is CASSLFDRGEAFF. The full variable domain, in which reference TRBV5-4 and TRBJ1-1 provide the parts outside the CDR3, is ETGVTQSPTHLIKTRGQQVTLRCSSQSGHNTVSWYQQALGQGPQFIFQYYREEENGRGNFPPRFSGLQFPNYSSELNVNALELDDSALYLCASSLFDRGEAFFGQGTRLTVV.

The DNA of the CDR3 is TGTGCCAGCAGCTTCGTAGAGGGACAGCAGTACTTC. This gives the protein CASSFVEGQQYF. The chain carries TRBV5-6 and TRBJ2-7; D may be TRBD1 or TRBD2 (5 bases each). This CDR3 has 12 residues. Per germline, CDR1 SGHDT and CDR2 YYEEEE. Trimming shortened V by 2 bases and J by 8 bases, and 11 bases separated the two germline ends.

V and J are TRBV28 and TRBJ1-1, with TRBD1 as a possible D gene (6 bases). CDR1 is MDHEN, CDR2 SYDVKM, per germline. Trimming left V 2 bases short and J 11 bases short, with 21 bases between. The CDR3 runs 15 residues. CDR3 amino acids: CASSLRGRLTQGAFF. DNA for the CDR3: TGTGCCAGCAGTTTAAGGGGGAGGCTAACTCAGGGGGCTTTCTTT. Together with reference TRBV28 and TRBJ1-1, the CDR3 gives the full variable domain: DVKVTQSSRYLVKRTGEKVFLECVQDMDHENMFWYRQDPGLGLRLIYFSYDVKMKEKGDIPEGYSVSREKKERFSLILESASTNQTSMYLCASSLRGRLTQGAFFGQGTRLTVV.

This clone appeared once. The J gene is TRBJ2-7, the V gene TRBV20-1; 9 nucleotides align to TRBD2. CDR3 length: 15 residues. Germline CDR1 DFQATT, CDR2 SNEGSKA (reference sequence). The ends lost 3 bases at V and 0 bases at J; junction bases unmatched: 6. CDR3 in amino acids: CSASSLAGVSYEQYF. The CDR3, as DNA: TGCAGTGCTAGTTCGTTAGCGGGGGTCTCCTACGAGCAGTACTTC.

CDR3: CASSLGNSPGDYEQYF. DNA of the CDR3: TGCGCCAGCAGCTTGGGAAACAGTCCGGGAGACTACGAGCAGTACTTC. V usage is TRBV5-1 and J usage is TRBJ2-7, with TRBD2 as a possible D gene (6 bases). This CDR3 has 16 amino acids. Germline-derived CDR1 and CDR2 are SGHRS and YFSETQ. The V gene lost 0 bases and the J gene lost 3 bases, with 16 bases spanning the gap.

The genes are TRBV20-1 and TRBJ2-3; 12 nucleotides align to TRBD2. The CDR3 has 17 amino acids. Trimming at V came to 3 bases and at J to 3 bases, leaving 10 bases not matched to a gene. CDR1 and CDR2 (germline): DFQATT, SNEGSKA (reference sequence). This chain's CDR3 is CSASARLAGVGTDTQYF. The CDR3 nucleotides read TGCAGTGCTAGTGCCCGACTAGCGGGAGTGGGGACAGATACGCAGTATTTT.

The J gene is TRBJ2-7, the V gene TRBV13; TRBD1 aligns across 11 bases. This CDR3 is built from 15 residues. In germline, CDR1 is PRHDT, CDR2 FYEKMQ (reference sequence). With 3 bases clipped from V and 4 bases from J, the junction kept 5 bases outside the gene matches. Written as DNA, the CDR3 is TGTGCCAGCAGCTTGGACAGGGGGCTGGGGTACGAGCAGTACTTC. It translates to CASSLDRGLGYEQYF.

With respect to this clone: The sample contains more than one DNA sequence encoding this CDR3. This sequence joins TRBV7-9 and TRBJ1-3, with TRBD1 as a possible D gene (5 bases). The CDR3 runs 14 residues. With 3 bases removed from V and 0 bases from J, the gap between germline ends came to 6 bases. Germline CDR1 is SEHNR and CDR2 is FQNEAQ (reference sequence). CDR3 loop: CASSFGGSGNTIYF. For the CDR3, the DNA is TGTGCCAGCAGCTTTGGGGGCTCTGGAAACACCATATATTTT.

This chain connects TRBV28 to TRBJ1-2; D might be TRBD1 (5 bases). This CDR3 spans 13 amino acids. CDR1 and CDR2 from the germline V gene are MDHEN and SYDVKM. Trimming cost V 6 bases and J 8 bases, with 16 bases left between them. As DNA, the CDR3 is TGTGCCAGCAGCCTCAGGGTGAGGAACGGCTACACCTTC. This translates into CASSLRVRNGYTF.

The chain joins TRBV5-6 to TRBJ1-5, with no clear D. Germline lookup yields CDR1 SGHDT and CDR2 YYEEEE. V dropped 4 bases and J dropped 0 bases, with 17 bases sitting between them. The length of the CDR3 is 17 residues. The CDR3 spells CASSRRRSGYSNQPQHF. In DNA, the CDR3 is TGTGCCAGCAGCCGACGGAGGTCAGGCTATAGCAATCAGCCCCAGCATTTT.

This clone was detected only a few times. The chain has TRBV7-9 and TRBJ2-3; D remains unclear. This CDR3 contains 14 residues. Trimming removed 1 base from V and 0 bases from J, with 5 bases in between. Germline assignment: CDR1 SEHNR and CDR2 FQNEAQ (reference sequence). CDR3 region: CASSLGQSTDTQYF. The CDR3 coding sequence is TGTGCCAGCAGCTTAGGGCAGAGCACAGATACGCAGTATTTT.

The chain joins TRBV11-2 to TRBJ2-3; D not certain. The V and J ends lost 4 bases and 6 bases respectively, with 8 bases between them. Germline CDR1 is SGHAT and CDR2 is FQNNGV. CDR3 length: 12 residues. The CDR3 DNA is TGTGCCAGCAGCTCCCTTTTGGATACGCAGTATTTT. It specifies CASSSLLDTQYF.

The chain's CDR3 is CSVQRTGIYEQYF. For the CDR3, the DNA is TGCAGCGTACAACGGACAGGGATCTACGAGCAGTACTTC. The chain uses TRBV29-1 and TRBJ2-7, with TRBD1 identical over 8 bases. V dropped 6 bases and J dropped 3; count of bases not matched to a gene: 7. From germline, CDR1 is SQVTM and CDR2 ANQGSEA. The CDR3 length is 13 residues.

The J gene is TRBJ2-7, the V gene TRBV11-3; perhaps TRBD1 as D (6 bases). Trimming cost V 5 bases and J 5 bases, with 16 bases left between them. Germline CDR1 reads SGHNT; CDR2 reads YENEEA. The CDR3 runs 14 residues. The CDR3 sequence is CASSPRQVFNEQYF. CDR3 nucleotide sequence: TGTGCCAGCAGCCCCAGACAGGTTTTCAACGAGCAGTACTTC.

The chain carries TRBV18 and TRBJ2-7, with a tentative D call TRBD1 (5 bases). The CDR3 is 14 amino acids. CDR1 is KGHSH, CDR2 LQKENI, per germline. The ends were cut back, 0 bases at V and 5 bases at J, with 11 bases in the middle. DNA for the CDR3: TGTGCCAGCTCACCACCGGTTAGGGGTGACGAGCAGTACTTC. Protein product: CASSPPVRGDEQYF.

V and J are TRBV5-4 and TRBJ2-1, with 10 bases that match TRBD2. Germline values: CDR1 SGHNT, CDR2 YYREEE (reference sequence). CDR3 length: 17 residues. V lost 4 bases to trimming and J lost 6 bases; unmatched junction nucleotides: 13. CDR3 in amino acids: CASSAPFSSGSLNEQFF. The CDR3 region has the DNA TGTGCCAGCAGCGCCCCGTTTTCTAGCGGGAGTCTCAATGAGCAGTTCTTC. Looking up the rest from reference TRBV5-4 and TRBJ2-1 gives the full variable domain: ETGVTQSPTHLIKTRGQQVTLRCSSQSGHNTVSWYQQALGQGPQFIFQYYREEENGRGNFPPRFSGLQFPNYSSELNVNALELDDSALYLCASSAPFSSGSLNEQFFGPGTRLTVL.

The chain is built from TRBV18 and TRBJ1-5, with 9 nucleotides matching TRBD1. Germline CDR1 reads KGHSH; CDR2 reads LQKENI. This CDR3 region has 16 residues. Trimming cost V 3 bases and J 5 bases; bases outside gene matches: 8. The CDR3 sequence is CASSPDRGGFDQPQHF. The CDR3 DNA reads as TGTGCCAGCTCACCGGACAGGGGAGGTTTCGATCAGCCCCAGCATTTT.